The 14 T cell receptor beta chains listed next were all sequenced from one sample in a study of regulatory T cells in long-lasting Graves disease. Libraries of TCR beta came from iRepertoire HTBI primers plus Arm-PCR of CDR3 regions. TCRdb re-called the multiplex PCR reads with MiXCR, one entry per CDR3 protein. The repertoire consists of roughly 400,000 distinct CDR3 sequences, with less than 25% occurring once and the leading ten covering about a fifth. Indicated time point: persistent/refractory GD, antithyroid drugs over 5 years with positive TRAb. The TCR library was made from RNA extracted from PBMCs. The specimen comprised peripheral blood mononuclear cells (PBMCs), sampled when the disease was refractory, from a patient treated with antithyroid drugs. The receptors stem from a female donor with Graves disease.

J is TRBJ2-7 and V is TRBV19; D tentatively fits TRBD1 or TRBD2 (5 bases each). The V end was cut by 4 bases, the J end by 3 bases, with 16 bases between. The V gene's germline CDR1 is LNHDA and CDR2 SQIVND (reference sequence). The CDR3 runs to 15 residues. The CDR3: CASSTDGTRIYEQYF. CDR3 DNA sequence: TGTGCCAGTAGTACCGACGGGACGAGAATCTACGAGCAGTACTTC.

The chain combines TRBV27 with TRBJ1-4; 8 bases line up with TRBD1. From germline, CDR1 is MNHEY and CDR2 SMNVEV (reference sequence). The CDR3 totals 15 residues. V was clipped by 5 bases and J by 7 bases; unmatched bases: 9. The CDR3 region is CASSPSRTGIEKLFF. The DNA for the CDR3 is TGTGCCAGCAGTCCTTCTAGGACAGGGATTGAAAAACTGTTTTTT.

This clonotype was detected a few times. The chain is built from TRBV27 and TRBJ2-7, with a weak D call TRBD2 (6 bases). Germline-derived CDR1 and CDR2 are MNHEY and SMNVEV (reference sequence). CDR3 size: 15 residues. Trimming took 3 bases from V and 0 from J, leaving 12 bases between them. CDR3 region: CASSFLWRGSYEQYF. CDR3 coding DNA: TGTGCCAGCAGTTTTCTATGGCGGGGCTCCTACGAGCAGTACTTC.

V gene TRBV5-1 combines with J gene TRBJ2-5, with 11 nucleotides matching TRBD2. Germline V lookup: CDR1 SGHRS, CDR2 YFSETQ. The CDR3 totals 14 residues. The V segment lost 5 bases and the J segment 5 bases; nucleotides outside the gene matches: 5. In nucleotides, the CDR3 is TGCGCCAGCAGGACTAGCGGGAACAGGGAGACCCAGTACTTC. Its protein is CASRTSGNRETQYF.

The table lists this clonotype with many counts. In DNA, the CDR3 is TGTGCCAGCATGGGGCTTCGAGGGAGGACCCTCCACTTT. Protein: CASMGLRGRTLHF. The chain recombines TRBV2 with TRBJ1-6; TRBD1 is a possible D gene (5 bases). This CDR3 region has 13 residues. The V end was cut by 7 bases, the J end by 14 bases, with 18 bases between. Per the germline V gene, CDR1 is SNHLY and CDR2 is FYNNEI.

The table lists this clonotype with many counts. The rearrangement uses TRBV27 and TRBJ1-1; D unclear. Germline CDR1 reads MNHEY; CDR2 reads SMNVEV (reference sequence). The germline V and J ends were trimmed by 8 bases and 1 base, with 8 bases remaining between them. This CDR3 contains 12 residues. The CDR3 sequence: CASRLGNTEAFF. CDR3 nucleotide sequence: TGTGCCAGCCGCCTCGGGAACACTGAAGCTTTCTTT.

Remarks on this clonotype: One junction end does not reproduce the germline sequence, and a read error may be involved. This chain uses TRBV2 with TRBJ2-2; TRBD1 or TRBD2 may be the D gene (7 bases each). This CDR3 comprises 15 residues. Germline CDR1 reads SNHLY; CDR2 reads FYNNEI. The DNA of the CDR3 is TGTGCCAGCAGAGACGGGACTATCTCAGGGGGGGAACTGTTTTTT. Protein product: CASRDGTISGGELFF.

This clonotype was seen many times. This sequence joins TRBV28 and TRBJ2-2; TRBD2 matches at 11 bases. CDR1 MDHEN and CDR2 SYDVKM come from the germline V gene. V lost 1 base to trimming and J lost 3 bases; unmatched junction nucleotides: 16. CDR3 length: 21 residues. The CDR3 here is CASSLLGWIAGGIKYTGELFF. The CDR3 coding sequence is TGTGCCAGCAGTTTATTGGGTTGGATAGCGGGAGGGATAAAGTACACCGGGGAGCTGTTTTTT.

This clonotype came up once. V is TRBV6-5 and J is TRBJ1-2; tentative D call: TRBD1 (6 bases). CDR1 is MNHEY and CDR2 is SVGAGI in the germline V gene. CDR3 length: 11 amino acids. Trimming pared 3 bases from V and 10 bases from J, leaving 9 bases between. The CDR3 DNA reads TGTGCCAGCAGTTATGCAGGGGACTACACCTTC. It specifies CASSYAGDYTF.

This clonotype was seen many times. This chain joins TRBV27 and TRBJ2-7, with D possibly matching TRBD2 (7 bases). This CDR3 is built from 12 residues. CDR1 MNHEY and CDR2 SMNVEV come from the germline V gene (reference sequence). Trimming left V 6 bases short and J 6 bases short, with 12 bases between. The CDR3 DNA reads TGTGCCAGCAGAGGGGGGGCAGCCGAGCAGTACTTC. The encoded protein is CASRGGAAEQYF.

The chain joins TRBV7-2 to TRBJ1-3, with unresolved D. The V end lost 1 base, the J end lost 2 bases, and 9 bases lay between the germline ends. CDR3 length: 15 residues. From germline, CDR1 is SGHTA and CDR2 FQGNSA. In DNA form, the CDR3 reads TGTGCCAGCAGCTTAGTGTCGGGCACTGGAAACACCATATATTTT. This translates into CASSLVSGTGNTIYF.

Many counts were recorded for this clonotype. The CDR3, as DNA: TGTGCCAGCAGTTTTAGCAGGGAGTTCTCACCCCTCCACTTT. It translates to CASSFSREFSPLHF. This sequence joins TRBV12-3 or TRBV12-4 and TRBJ1-6; D is perhaps TRBD1 (5 bases). The ends were cut back, 3 bases at V and 10 bases at J, with 13 bases in the middle. This CDR3 contains 14 residues.

This clonotype showed up many times. The chain is built from TRBV30 and TRBJ2-7; 9 positions agree with TRBD1. V shed 4 bases and J 1 base; nucleotides not matched to a gene: 2. Per germline, CDR1 GTSNPN and CDR2 SVGIG (reference sequence). The CDR3 sequence is 13 residues long. The CDR3 loop is CAWIDRGSYEQYF. CDR3 nucleotides: TGTGCCTGGATCGACAGGGGGTCCTACGAGCAGTACTTC.

This clonotype was observed at least ten times. CDR3 DNA sequence: TGTGCCAGCAGTCTCGACCCATATCGCAATCAGCCCCAGCATTTT. Encoded protein: CASSLDPYRNQPQHF. The chain has TRBV28 and TRBJ1-5; no clear D. The germline V gene has CDR1 MDHEN and CDR2 SYDVKM. The CDR3 extends over 15 amino acids. The V and J ends lost 5 bases and 2 bases respectively, with 13 bases between them.